These 13 T cell receptor beta chains were sequenced from one sample in a study of cytomegalovirus exposure and HLA in healthy donors. The protocol was immunoSEQ multiplex PCR, while the TCRdb copy is restricted to in-frame clones and leaves out a portion. The sample includes about 220,000 clones, around 90% of them seen just once. The sequencing sample was made of PBMCs. Receptor source: a woman in her late teens or twenties in good health and CMV-seronegative.

This chain joins TRBV6-5 and TRBJ2-2, with D uncertain. Trimming removed 1 base at V and 1 base at J, with 10 bases between. The length of the CDR3 is 16 residues. Germline V CDR1 and CDR2: MNHEY, SVGAGI. The CDR3, as DNA: TGTGCCAGCAGTTACTTTTCCCCGGGGAACACCGGGGAGCTGTTTTTT. Amino acid sequence: CASSYFSPGNTGELFF.

V usage is TRBV19 and J usage is TRBJ1-5; D is perhaps TRBD1 (6 bases). V lost 11 bases to trimming and J lost 4 bases, with 21 bases between them. This CDR3 spans 15 amino acids. Germline loops: CDR1 LNHDA, CDR2 SQIVND (reference sequence). The CDR3 protein is CAGGSKNSANQPQHF. CDR3 bases: TGTGCCGGGGGCTCAAAAAACAGTGCAAATCAGCCCCAGCATTTT.

The genes are TRBV4-1 and TRBJ1-1; D is perhaps TRBD1 (6 bases). The CDR3 runs to 15 residues. Germline V gene sequence: CDR1 MGHRA, CDR2 YSYEKL. V was cut by 4 bases and J by 0 bases, with 12 bases left in between. The CDR3 DNA follows: TGCGCCAGCAGCCCAAGGACAGACATGAACACTGAAGCTTTCTTT. Encoded protein: CASSPRTDMNTEAFF.

The chain carries TRBV6-1 and TRBJ2-4, with 10 bases fitting TRBD2. The CDR3 is 15 amino acids. Germline CDR1 and CDR2: MNHNS and SASEGT. V lost 7 bases, J lost 12 bases, and 15 bases stayed unmatched. The CDR3 loop reads CASITSGGTSVTQYF. DNA for the CDR3: TGTGCCAGCATCACCAGTGGGGGGACTAGCGTAACTCAGTACTTC.

The V call is TRBV7-9, the J call TRBJ2-7, with 8 bases identical to TRBD1. This CDR3 is 14 amino acids long. Germline CDR1 is SEHNR and CDR2 is FQNEAQ (reference sequence). V shed 3 bases and J 2 bases; nucleotides not matched to a gene: 3. The CDR3 spells CASSFRQGTYEQYF. The CDR3 DNA follows: TGTGCCAGCAGCTTTCGACAGGGGACCTACGAGCAGTACTTC.

This chain uses TRBV6-5 with TRBJ1-5, with 7 bases that match TRBD1. V gave up 5 bases and J gave up 11 bases; unmatched junction bases: 15. The germline V gene has CDR1 MNHEY and CDR2 SVGAGI. This CDR3 is built from 15 residues. This chain's CDR3 is CASSLAAPSRGSQHF. As DNA, the CDR3 is TGTGCCAGCAGTCTCGCGGCGCCCAGCAGGGGGTCCCAGCATTTT.

V and J are TRBV29-1 and TRBJ2-3; no firm D call. CDR3 length equals 13 residues. V was trimmed by 7 bases and J by 3 bases, leaving 14 bases between them. Germline-derived CDR1 and CDR2 are SQVTM and ANQGSEA. Written as DNA, the CDR3 is TGCAGCGCAAAACTAAAACTGACAGATACGCAGTATTTT. It is translated as CSAKLKLTDTQYF.

This rearrangement joins TRBV5-6 to TRBJ2-1, with TRBD2 matching 13 bases. The CDR3 has 16 residues. Germline V gene data show CDR1 as SGHDT and CDR2 as YYEEEE. Unmatched junction bases numbered 7, after V lost 4 bases and J lost 6 bases. DNA for the CDR3: TGTGCCAGCAGCCTGAGACTAGCGGGAGGACCCAATGAGCAGTTCTTC. This codes for CASSLRLAGGPNEQFF.

V usage is TRBV5-1 and J usage is TRBJ2-1; D may be TRBD1 (5 bases). The CDR3 length is 15 residues. The V end was cut by 5 bases, the J end by 1 base, with 13 bases between. CDR1 and CDR2 from the germline V gene are SGHRS and YFSETQ. The CDR3 spells CASRIQGWSYNEQFF. CDR3 in DNA: TGCGCCAGCAGAATCCAGGGATGGTCCTACAATGAGCAGTTCTTC.

This chain joins TRBV27 and TRBJ2-7; TRBD1 aligns across 8 bases. CDR3 length equals 13 residues. V dropped 7 bases and J dropped 5; count of bases not matched to a gene: 7. Germline CDR1 MNHEY, CDR2 SMNVEV (reference sequence). The CDR3 region has the DNA TGTGCCAGCACGGACAGGGTCAATCACGAGCAGTACTTC. Amino acids: CASTDRVNHEQYF.

This chain uses TRBV2 with TRBJ2-3; possibly TRBD2 for D (7 bases). The V gene lost 7 bases and the J gene lost 3 bases, with 14 bases spanning the gap. The germline V gene encodes CDR1 SNHLY and CDR2 FYNNEI. The CDR3 has 14 amino acids. CDR3: CASIGGALTDTQYF. For the CDR3, the DNA is TGTGCCAGCATAGGGGGGGCGCTAACAGATACGCAGTATTTT.

The J gene is TRBJ2-7, the V gene TRBV9, with TRBD1 identical over 8 bases. V shed 4 bases and J 3 bases; nucleotides not matched to a gene: 9. Germline V gene lookup returns CDR1 SGDLS and CDR2 YYNGEE. The CDR3 runs 15 residues. The CDR3 DNA sequence: TGTGCCAGCAGCCCCCGGACAGGGAAAATCTACGAGCAGTACTTC. As protein: CASSPRTGKIYEQYF.

This sequence joins TRBV11-2 and TRBJ2-1; D remains unclear. In germline, CDR1 is SGHAT, CDR2 FQNNGV. There are 13 residues in the CDR3. Between the trimmed V and J ends, which lost 3 bases and 6 bases, there was a span of 9 bases. The DNA for the CDR3 is TGTGCCAGCAGCTTCGCCCCGGGCAATGAGCAGTTCTTC. Translation gives CASSFAPGNEQFF.